The 4 T cell receptor beta chains below were found in one sample sequenced in a study of spatial heterogeneity in lung cancer. Time point noted: blood at routine non-recurrence follow-up after resection. MiXCR was run by TCRdb on the 5' RACE reads, yielding one entry per CDR3 protein. This table has roughly 46,000 distinct CDR3 sequences, 10% to 15% appearing once. Sequencing was performed on PBMCs, taken at follow-up. The source is a male donor with early-stage non-small cell lung cancer.

This clonotype was recorded many times. The rearrangement uses TRBV20-1 and TRBJ2-1; D gene ambiguous. V was shortened by 5 bases and J by 4 bases, with 21 bases between the two germline ends. The CDR3 has 16 residues. Germline values: CDR1 DFQATT, CDR2 SNEGSKA (reference sequence). The CDR3 DNA follows: TGCAGTGCTCGCCTCATGGTTTCCGTAAGGTACAATGAGCAGTTCTTC. Protein sequence: CSARLMVSVRYNEQFF.

In its sample, this clonotype was seen a few times. The rearrangement uses TRBV11-1 and TRBJ2-3, with D perhaps given as TRBD1 or TRBD2 (5 bases each). Between the trimmed V and J ends, which lost 8 bases and 6 bases, there was a span of 15 bases. Looked up from germline, CDR1 is SGHAT and CDR2 is FQDESV (reference sequence). This CDR3 is built from 13 residues. The chain's CDR3 is CASGPRDPDTQYF. As DNA, the CDR3 is TGTGCCAGCGGCCCCCGGGACCCCGATACGCAGTATTTT.

The V call is TRBV12-3 or TRBV12-4, the J call TRBJ2-7; tentatively, D is TRBD1 or TRBD2 (5 bases each). V gave up 4 bases and J gave up 11 bases, with 15 bases separating them. The length of the CDR3 is 12 residues. CDR3 protein: CASSSGTAGEYF. The CDR3 DNA is TGTGCCAGCAGTTCGGGGACGGCCGGGGAGTACTTC.

This clonotype was seen more than once but under ten times. The V and J genes are TRBV10-2 and TRBJ2-7, with 9 bases lining up with TRBD2. The CDR3 spans 14 residues. Germline V gives CDR1 WSHSY, CDR2 SAAADI. J lost 3 bases, V lost 3 bases, and 3 bases had no gene match. CDR3 loop: CASSESSGIYEQYF. Written as DNA, the CDR3 is TGCGCCAGCAGTGAATCTAGCGGGATCTACGAGCAGTACTTC.